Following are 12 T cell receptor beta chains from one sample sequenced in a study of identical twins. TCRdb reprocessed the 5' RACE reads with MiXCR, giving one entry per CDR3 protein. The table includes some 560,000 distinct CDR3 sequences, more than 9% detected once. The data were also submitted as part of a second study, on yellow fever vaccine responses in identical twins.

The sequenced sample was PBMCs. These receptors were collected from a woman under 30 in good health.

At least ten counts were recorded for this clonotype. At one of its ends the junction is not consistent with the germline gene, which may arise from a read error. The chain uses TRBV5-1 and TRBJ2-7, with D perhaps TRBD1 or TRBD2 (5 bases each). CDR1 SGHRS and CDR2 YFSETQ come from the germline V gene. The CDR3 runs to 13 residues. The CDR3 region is CASSLRGSYEQYF. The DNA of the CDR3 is TGTGCCAGCAGTTTGAGGGGTTCCTACGAGCAGTACTTC.

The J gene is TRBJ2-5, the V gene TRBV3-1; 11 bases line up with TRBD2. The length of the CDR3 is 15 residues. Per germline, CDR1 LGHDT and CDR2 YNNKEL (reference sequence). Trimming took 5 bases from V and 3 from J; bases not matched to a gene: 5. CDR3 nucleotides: TGTGCCAGCAGCTTCTCTAGCGGGAGGAAAGAGACCCAGTACTTC. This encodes CASSFSSGRKETQYF.

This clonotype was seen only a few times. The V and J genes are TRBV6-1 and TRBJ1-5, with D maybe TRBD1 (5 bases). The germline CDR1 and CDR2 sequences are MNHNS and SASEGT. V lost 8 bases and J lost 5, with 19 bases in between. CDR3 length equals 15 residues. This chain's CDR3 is CASHRDSGQYQPQHF. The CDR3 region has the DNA TGTGCCAGCCACCGGGACTCAGGGCAGTATCAGCCCCAGCATTTT.

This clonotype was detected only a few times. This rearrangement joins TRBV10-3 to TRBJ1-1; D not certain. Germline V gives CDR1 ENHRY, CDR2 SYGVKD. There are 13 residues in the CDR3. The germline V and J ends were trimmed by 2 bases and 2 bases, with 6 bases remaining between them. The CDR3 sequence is CAISEDPNTEAFF. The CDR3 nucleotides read TGTGCCATCAGTGAGGACCCAAACACTGAAGCTTTCTTT.

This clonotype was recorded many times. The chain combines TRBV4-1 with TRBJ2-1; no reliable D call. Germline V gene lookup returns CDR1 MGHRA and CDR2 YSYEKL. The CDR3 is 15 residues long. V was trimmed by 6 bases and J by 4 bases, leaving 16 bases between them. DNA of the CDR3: TGCGCCAGCAGTCTCTCCCCGACCGATTACAATGAGCAGTTCTTC. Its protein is CASSLSPTDYNEQFF.

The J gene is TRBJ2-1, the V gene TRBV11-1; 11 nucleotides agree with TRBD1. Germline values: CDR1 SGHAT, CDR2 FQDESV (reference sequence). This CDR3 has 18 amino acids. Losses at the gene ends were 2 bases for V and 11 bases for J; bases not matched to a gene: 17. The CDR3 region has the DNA TGTGCCAGCAGCTTATCTGGGACAGGGGGTCTGTTGTTGATTAAGCAGTTCTTC. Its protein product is CASSLSGTGGLLLIKQFF.

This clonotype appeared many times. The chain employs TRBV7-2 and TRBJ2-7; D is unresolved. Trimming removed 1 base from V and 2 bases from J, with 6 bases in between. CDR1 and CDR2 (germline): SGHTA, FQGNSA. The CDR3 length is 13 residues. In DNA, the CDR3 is TGTGCCAGCAGCTTAGAGTTTGCCTACGAGCAGTACTTC. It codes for CASSLEFAYEQYF.

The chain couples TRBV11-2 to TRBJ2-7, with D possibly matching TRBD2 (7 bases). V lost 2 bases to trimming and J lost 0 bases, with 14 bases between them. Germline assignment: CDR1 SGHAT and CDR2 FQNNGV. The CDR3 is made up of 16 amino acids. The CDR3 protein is CASSLRGGPSSYEQYF. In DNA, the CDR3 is TGTGCCAGCAGCTTAAGGGGGGGCCCCAGCTCCTACGAGCAGTACTTC.

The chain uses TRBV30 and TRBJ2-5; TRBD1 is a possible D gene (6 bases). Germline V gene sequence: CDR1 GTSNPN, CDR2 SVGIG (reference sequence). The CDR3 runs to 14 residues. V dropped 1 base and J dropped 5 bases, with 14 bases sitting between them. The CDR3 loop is CAWSEAGGRETQYF. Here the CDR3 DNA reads TGTGCCTGGAGTGAGGCTGGGGGCAGGGAGACCCAGTACTTC.

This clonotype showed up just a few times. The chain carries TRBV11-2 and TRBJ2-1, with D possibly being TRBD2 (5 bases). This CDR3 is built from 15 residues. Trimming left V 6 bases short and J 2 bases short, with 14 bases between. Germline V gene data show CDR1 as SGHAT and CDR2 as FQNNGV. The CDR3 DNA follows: TGTGCCAGCAGTAGCGTTGGACTCACCTACAATGAGCAGTTCTTC. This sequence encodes CASSSVGLTYNEQFF.

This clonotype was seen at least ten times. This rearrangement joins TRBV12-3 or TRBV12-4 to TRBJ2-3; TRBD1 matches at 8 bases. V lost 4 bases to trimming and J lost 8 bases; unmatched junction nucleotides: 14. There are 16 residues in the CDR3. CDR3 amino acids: CASSSSNRGKWGTQYF. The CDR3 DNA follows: TGTGCCAGCAGTTCCTCAAACAGGGGGAAGTGGGGTACGCAGTATTTT.

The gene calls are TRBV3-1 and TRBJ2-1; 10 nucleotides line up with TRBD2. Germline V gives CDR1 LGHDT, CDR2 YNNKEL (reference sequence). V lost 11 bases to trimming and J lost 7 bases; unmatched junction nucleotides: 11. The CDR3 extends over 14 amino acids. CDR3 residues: CAARASGSLNEQFF. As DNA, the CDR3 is TGTGCCGCCCGGGCTAGCGGGAGTTTGAATGAGCAGTTCTTC.